Included here is one T cell receptor (beta chain) sequence, with context. Donors had nominal health at sampling but likely had unrecorded immune exposures. The CDR3 consists of 14 residues. Per germline, CDR1 SNHLY and CDR2 FYNNEI. After removal of 6 bases from V and 5 bases from J, the junction contained 7 bases not matched to a gene. The sample comes from a study of cytomegalovirus exposure and HLA in healthy donors. Use of 60 Vbeta and 13 Jbeta primers characterized the PCR. Data came from immunoSEQ multiplex PCR; TCRdb stores just in-frame clones and leaves some out. In the table there are tens of thousands of clones, approximately 81% of which are singletons.

What was sequenced was PBMCs. This chain connects TRBV2 to TRBJ2-5; TRBD1 agrees at 9 bases. This TCR was recovered from a woman between 50 and 59 years old in good health and CMV-seropositive. The CDR3, as DNA: TGTGCCAGCAGGAGAACAGGGGGCGGTGAGACCCAGTACTTC. It is translated as CASRRTGGGETQYF.